This T cell receptor beta chain originates from a study of cytomegalovirus exposure and HLA in healthy donors. In regard to this clone: Antigen: not known.

This CDR3 is built from 13 residues. Germline V gives CDR1 MNHNY, CDR2 SVGAGI (reference sequence). V gave up 10 bases and J gave up 7 bases; unmatched junction bases: 6. Study observations and caveats: As was reported, the classifier diagnosed cytomegalovirus status with high specificity and sensitivity.

Only in-frame clones appear in the TCRdb table, and some are missing; sequencing was by immunoSEQ multiplex PCR. The profile shows 150,000 to 200,000 clones, around 88% of them singletons. The chain employs TRBV6-6 and TRBJ2-1, with 11 bases identical to TRBD2. The material sequenced was PBMCs. The sequence was obtained from a woman younger than 35 in good health and CMV-seronegative. CDR3 residues: CAIGLAGSNEQFF. For the CDR3, the DNA is TGTGCCATTGGACTAGCGGGTTCGAATGAGCAGTTCTTC.